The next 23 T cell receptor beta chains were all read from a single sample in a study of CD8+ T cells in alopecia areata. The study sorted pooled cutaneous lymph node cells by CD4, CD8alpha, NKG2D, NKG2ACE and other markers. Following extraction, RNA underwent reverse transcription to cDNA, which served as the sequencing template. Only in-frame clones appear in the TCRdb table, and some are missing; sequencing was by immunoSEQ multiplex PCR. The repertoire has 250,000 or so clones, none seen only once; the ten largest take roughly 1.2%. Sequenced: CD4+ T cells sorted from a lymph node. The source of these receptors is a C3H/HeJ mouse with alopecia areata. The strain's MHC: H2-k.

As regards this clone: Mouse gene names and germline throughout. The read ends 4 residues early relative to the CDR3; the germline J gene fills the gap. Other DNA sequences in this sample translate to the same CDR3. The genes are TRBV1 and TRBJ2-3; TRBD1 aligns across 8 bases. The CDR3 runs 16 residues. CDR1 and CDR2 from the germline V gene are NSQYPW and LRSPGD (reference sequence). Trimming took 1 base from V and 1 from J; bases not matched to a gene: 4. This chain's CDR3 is CTCSAGTGRGAETLYF. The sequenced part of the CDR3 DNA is TGCACCTGCAGTGCAGGGACAGGGAGGGGTGCAGAA.

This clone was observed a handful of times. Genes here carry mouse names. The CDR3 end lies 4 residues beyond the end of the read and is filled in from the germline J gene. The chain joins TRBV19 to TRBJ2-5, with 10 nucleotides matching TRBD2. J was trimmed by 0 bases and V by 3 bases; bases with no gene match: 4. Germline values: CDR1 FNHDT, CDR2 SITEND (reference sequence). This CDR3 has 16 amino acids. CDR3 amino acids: CASSTGTGVNQDTQYF. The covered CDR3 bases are TGTGCCAGCAGTACCGGGACTGGGGTTAACCAAGAC. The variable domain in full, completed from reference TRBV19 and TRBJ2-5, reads GGIITQTPKFLIGQEGQKLTLKCQQNFNHDTMYWYRQDSGKGLRLIYYSITENDLQKGDLSEGYDASREKKSSFSLTVTSAQKNEMAVFLCASSTGTGVNQDTQYFGPGTRLLVL.

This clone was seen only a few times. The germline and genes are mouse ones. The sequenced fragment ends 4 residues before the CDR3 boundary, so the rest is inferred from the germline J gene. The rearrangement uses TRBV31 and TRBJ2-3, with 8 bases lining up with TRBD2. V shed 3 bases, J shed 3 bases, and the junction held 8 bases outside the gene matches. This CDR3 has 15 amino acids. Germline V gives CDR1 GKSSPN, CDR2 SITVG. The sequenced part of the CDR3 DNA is TGTGCCTGGAGACCATGGGGGGGTGGGGCAGAA. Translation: CAWRPWGGGAE. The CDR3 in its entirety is CAWRPWGGGAETLYF.

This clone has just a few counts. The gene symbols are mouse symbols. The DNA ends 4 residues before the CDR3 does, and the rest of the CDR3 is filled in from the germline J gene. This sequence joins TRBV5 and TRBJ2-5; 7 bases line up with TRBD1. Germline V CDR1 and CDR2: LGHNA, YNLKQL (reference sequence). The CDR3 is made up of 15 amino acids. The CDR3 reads CASSQAPGQKDTQYF. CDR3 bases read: TGTGCCAGCAGCCAAGCCCCGGGACAGAAAGAC.

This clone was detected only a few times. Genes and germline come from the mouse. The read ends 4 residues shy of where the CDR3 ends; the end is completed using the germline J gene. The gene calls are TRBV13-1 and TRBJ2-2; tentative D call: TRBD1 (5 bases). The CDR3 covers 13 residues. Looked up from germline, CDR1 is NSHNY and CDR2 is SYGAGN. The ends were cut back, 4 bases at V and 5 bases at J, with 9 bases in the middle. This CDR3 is CASSSTETGQLYF. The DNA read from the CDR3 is TGTGCCAGCAGTTCGACAGAAACCGGG.

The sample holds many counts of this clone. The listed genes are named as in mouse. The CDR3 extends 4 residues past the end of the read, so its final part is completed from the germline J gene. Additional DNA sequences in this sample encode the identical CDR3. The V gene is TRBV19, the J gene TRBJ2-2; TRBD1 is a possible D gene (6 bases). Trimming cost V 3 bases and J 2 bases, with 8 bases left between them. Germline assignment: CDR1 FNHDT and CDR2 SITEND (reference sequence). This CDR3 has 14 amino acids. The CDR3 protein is CASSRTGNTGQLYF. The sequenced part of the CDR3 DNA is TGTGCCAGCAGTAGAACAGGGAACACCGGG.

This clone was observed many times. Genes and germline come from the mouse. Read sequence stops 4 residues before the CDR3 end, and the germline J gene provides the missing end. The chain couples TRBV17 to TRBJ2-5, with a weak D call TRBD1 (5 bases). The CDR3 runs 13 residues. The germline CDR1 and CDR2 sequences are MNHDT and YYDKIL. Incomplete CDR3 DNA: TGTGCTAGCAGACGGCAGGGTGTAGAC. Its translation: CASRRQGVD. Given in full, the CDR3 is CASRRQGVDTQYF.

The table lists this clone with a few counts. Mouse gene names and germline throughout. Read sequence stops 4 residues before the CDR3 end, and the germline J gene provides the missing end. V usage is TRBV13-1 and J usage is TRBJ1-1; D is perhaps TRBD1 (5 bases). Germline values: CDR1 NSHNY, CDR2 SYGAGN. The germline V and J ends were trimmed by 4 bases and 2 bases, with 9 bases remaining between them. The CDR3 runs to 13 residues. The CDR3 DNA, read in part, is TGTGCCAGCAGTTTAGGGGTCAACACA. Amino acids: CASSLGVNT. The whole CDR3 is CASSLGVNTEVFF.

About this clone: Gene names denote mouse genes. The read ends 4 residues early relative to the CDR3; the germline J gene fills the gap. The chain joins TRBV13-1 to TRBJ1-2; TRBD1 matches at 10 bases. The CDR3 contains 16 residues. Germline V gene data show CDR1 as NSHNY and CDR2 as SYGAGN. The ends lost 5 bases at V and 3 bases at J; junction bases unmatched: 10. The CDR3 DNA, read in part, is TGTGCCAGCAGCGGGTCTCCGGGACAGGGGTACTCC. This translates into CASSGSPGQGYS. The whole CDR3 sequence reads CASSGSPGQGYSDYTF.

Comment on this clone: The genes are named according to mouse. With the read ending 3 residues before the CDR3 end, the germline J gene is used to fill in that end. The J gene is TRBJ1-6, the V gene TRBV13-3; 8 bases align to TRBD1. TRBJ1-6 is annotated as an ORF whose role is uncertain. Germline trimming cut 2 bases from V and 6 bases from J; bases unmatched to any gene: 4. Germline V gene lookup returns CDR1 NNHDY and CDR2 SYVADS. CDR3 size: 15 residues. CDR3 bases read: TGTGCCAGCAGTGACGGCAGGGGGCTTAATTCGCCC. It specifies CASSDGRGLNSP. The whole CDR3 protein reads CASSDGRGLNSPLYF.

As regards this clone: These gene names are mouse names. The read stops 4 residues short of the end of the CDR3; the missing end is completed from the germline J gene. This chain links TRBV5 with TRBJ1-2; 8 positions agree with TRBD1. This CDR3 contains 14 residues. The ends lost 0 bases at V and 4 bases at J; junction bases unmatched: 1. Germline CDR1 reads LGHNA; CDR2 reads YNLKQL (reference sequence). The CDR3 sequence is CASSQDQGASDYTF. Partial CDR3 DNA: TGTGCCAGCAGCCAAGATCAGGGGGCCTCC.

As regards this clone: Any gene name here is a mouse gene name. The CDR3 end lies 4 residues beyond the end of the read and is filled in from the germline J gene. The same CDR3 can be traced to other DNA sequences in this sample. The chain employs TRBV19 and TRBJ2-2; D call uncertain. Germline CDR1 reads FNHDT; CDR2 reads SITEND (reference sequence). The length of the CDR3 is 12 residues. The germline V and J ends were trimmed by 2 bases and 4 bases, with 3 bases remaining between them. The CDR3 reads CASSMGTGQLYF. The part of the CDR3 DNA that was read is TGTGCCAGCAGTATGGGCACCGGG.

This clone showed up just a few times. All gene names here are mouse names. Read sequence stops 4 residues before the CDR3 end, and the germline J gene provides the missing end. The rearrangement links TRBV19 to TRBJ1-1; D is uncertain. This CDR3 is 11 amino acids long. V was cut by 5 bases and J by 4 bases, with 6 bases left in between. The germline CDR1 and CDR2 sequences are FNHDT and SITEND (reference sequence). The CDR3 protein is CASRQITEVFF. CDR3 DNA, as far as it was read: TGTGCCAGCAGACAAATCACA.

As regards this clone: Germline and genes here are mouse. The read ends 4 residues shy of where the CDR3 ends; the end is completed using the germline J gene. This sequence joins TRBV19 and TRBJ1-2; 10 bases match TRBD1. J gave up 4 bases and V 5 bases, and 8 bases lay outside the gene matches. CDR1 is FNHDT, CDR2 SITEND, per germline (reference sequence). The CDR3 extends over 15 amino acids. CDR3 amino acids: CASSRDRGRSSDYTF. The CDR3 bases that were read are TGTGCCAGCAGCCGGGACAGGGGAAGATCCTCC.

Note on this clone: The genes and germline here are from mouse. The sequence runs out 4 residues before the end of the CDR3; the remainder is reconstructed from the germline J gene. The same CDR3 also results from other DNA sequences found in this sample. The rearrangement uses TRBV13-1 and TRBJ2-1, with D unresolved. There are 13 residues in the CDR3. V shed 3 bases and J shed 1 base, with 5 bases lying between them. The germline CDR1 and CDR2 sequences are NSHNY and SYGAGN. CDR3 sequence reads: CASSGGNYAEQFF. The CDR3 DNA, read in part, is TGTGCCAGCAGTGGAGGGAACTATGCT.

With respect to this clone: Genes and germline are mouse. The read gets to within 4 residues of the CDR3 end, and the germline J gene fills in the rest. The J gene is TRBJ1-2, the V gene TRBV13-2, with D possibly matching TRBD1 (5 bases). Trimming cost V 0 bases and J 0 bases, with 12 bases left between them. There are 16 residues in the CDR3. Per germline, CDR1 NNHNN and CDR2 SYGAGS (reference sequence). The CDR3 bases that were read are TGTGCCAGCGGTGATGCAATAGGACACCCAAACTCC. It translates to CASGDAIGHPNS. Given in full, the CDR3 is CASGDAIGHPNSDYTF.

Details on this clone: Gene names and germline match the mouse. Incomplete CDR3 DNA: TGTGCCAGCACTGGGGGGGCCGGTGCT. Encoded protein: CASTGGAGA. The full CDR3 reads CASTGGAGAEQFF. The chain recombines TRBV13-3 with TRBJ2-1; TRBD2 matches 10 bases. The read ends 4 residues shy of where the CDR3 ends; the end is completed using the germline J gene. This CDR3 region has 13 residues. Germline CDR1 is NNHDY and CDR2 is SYVADS. V lost 6 bases, J lost 6 bases, and 3 bases stayed unmatched.

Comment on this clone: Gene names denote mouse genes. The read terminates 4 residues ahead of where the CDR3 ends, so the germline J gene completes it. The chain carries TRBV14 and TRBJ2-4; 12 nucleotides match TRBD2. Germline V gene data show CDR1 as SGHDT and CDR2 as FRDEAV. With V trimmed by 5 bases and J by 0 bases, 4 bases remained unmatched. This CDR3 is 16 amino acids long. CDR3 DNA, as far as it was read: TGTGCCAGCAGACCCGGGACTGGGGGGAGTCAAAAC. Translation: CASRPGTGGSQN. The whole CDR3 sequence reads CASRPGTGGSQNTLYF.

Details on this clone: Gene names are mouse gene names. The sequenced CDR3 bases are TGTGCCAGCGGTGATTACAAAGCAAACTCC. Protein: CASGDYKANS. In full, the CDR3 is CASGDYKANSDYTF. V gene TRBV13-2 combines with J gene TRBJ1-2; D unresolved. Read sequence stops 4 residues before the CDR3 end, and the germline J gene provides the missing end. This CDR3 has 14 amino acids. Trimming stripped 1 base from V and 0 bases from J, with 7 bases between. In germline, CDR1 is NNHNN, CDR2 SYGAGS (reference sequence).

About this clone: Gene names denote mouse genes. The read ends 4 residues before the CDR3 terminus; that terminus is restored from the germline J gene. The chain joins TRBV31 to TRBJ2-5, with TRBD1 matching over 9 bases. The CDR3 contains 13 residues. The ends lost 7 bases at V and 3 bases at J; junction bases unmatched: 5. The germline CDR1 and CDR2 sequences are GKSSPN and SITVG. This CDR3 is CALTGGIQDTQYF. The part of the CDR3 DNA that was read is TGTGCCTTGACAGGGGGTATTCAAGAC.

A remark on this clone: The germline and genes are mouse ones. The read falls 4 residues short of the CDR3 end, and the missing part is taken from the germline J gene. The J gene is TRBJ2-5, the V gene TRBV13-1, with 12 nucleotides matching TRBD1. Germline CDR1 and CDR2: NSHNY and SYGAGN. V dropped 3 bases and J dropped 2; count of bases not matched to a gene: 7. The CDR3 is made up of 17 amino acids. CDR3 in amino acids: CASSGGDRGRGQDTQYF. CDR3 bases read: TGTGCCAGCAGTGGCGGGGACAGGGGGCGCGGCCAAGAC.

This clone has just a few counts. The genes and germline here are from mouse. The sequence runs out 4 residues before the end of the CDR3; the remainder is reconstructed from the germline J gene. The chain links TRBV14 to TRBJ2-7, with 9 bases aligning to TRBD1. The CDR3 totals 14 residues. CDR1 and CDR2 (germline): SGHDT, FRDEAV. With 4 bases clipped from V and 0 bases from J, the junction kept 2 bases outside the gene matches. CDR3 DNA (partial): TGTGCCAGCAGTCGGACAGGGGTCTCCTAT. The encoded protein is CASSRTGVSY. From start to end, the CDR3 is CASSRTGVSYEQYF.

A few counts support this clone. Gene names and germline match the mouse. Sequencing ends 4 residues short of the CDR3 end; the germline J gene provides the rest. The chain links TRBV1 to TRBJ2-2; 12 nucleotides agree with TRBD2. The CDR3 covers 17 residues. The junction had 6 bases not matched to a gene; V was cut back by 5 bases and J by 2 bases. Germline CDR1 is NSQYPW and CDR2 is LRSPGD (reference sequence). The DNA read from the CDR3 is TGCACCTGCAGTTCGGGACTGGGGGGACATAACACCGGG. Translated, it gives CTCSSGLGGHNTG. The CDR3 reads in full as CTCSSGLGGHNTGQLYF.